This T cell receptor beta chain was sequenced during a study of T cells in Graves' hyperthyroidism and ophthalmopathy. This clonotype showed up many times. From germline, CDR1 is SQVTM and CDR2 ANQGSEA. CDR3 length: 13 amino acids. The V end was cut by 7 bases, the J end by 2 bases, with 14 bases between. TCR beta CDR3 regions were amplified from RNA. The HTBI primer set served for first-round RT-PCR of the TCR CDR3. TCRdb processed the multiplex PCR reads anew with MiXCR; each CDR3 protein has one entry. The data hold 400,000 to 500,000 distinct CDR3 sequences, with 14% to 15% observed a single time. The sample comprised blood. This chain uses TRBV29-1 with TRBJ1-2; no clear D gene. The origin of this receptor is a young man with Graves' ophthalmopathy. This CDR3 is CSAAFSGNYGYTF. DNA of the CDR3: TGCAGCGCCGCTTTTTCGGGGAACTATGGCTACACCTTC.